This T cell receptor (beta chain) was sequenced in a study of Ad26.COV2.S vaccination and SARS-CoV-2 variants. Study-level information: Donor was assigned to the Ad26.COV2.S arm of trial COV1001. In the study, Ad26.COV2.S was injected intramuscularly once, or twice 56 days apart. Study outcomes and limitations: Total T cell responses may have been underestimated by the TCR breadth and depth analyses. Non-spike TCR breadth was similar in vaccine and placebo recipients.

Of note for this clone: Its matching antigen is unknown.

The sample's treatment: 15 to 20 received Ad26.COV2.S at low or high dose, single or two shots; 5 received placebo; per-sample allocation not given. Day 63 after the first vaccine or placebo injection was the time point for sampling. Some clones are missing from TCRdb's copy, which holds only in-frame ones; the method was immunoSEQ multiplex PCR. The profile shows hundreds of thousands of clones, nearly 90% of them singletons. The TCR was taken from a person between 18 and 60 years old who received the Ad26.COV2.S COVID-19 vaccine or a placebo. The sequences come from peripheral blood, collected in a trial of Ad26.COV2.S vaccine versus placebo.

Here the CDR3 reads CASTPGISGYTNEKLFF. The CDR3 DNA sequence: TGTGCCAGCACCCCAGGGATTTCAGGGTATACTAATGAAAAACTGTTTTTT. The chain recombines TRBV3-1 (or the pseudogene TRBV3-2) with TRBJ1-4, with D possibly being TRBD1 (5 bases). The CDR3 has 17 amino acids. Germline CDR1 reads LGHDT; CDR2 reads YNNKEL (reference sequence). V shed 7 bases and J shed 2 bases, with 20 bases lying between them.